This T cell receptor (beta chain) was recovered during a study of blood T cell repertoires in COVID-19. Study-level information: Some COVID-19 samples were acute and others convalescent; all came from the United States, Italy and Spain. T cells, B-cell-depleted T cells, or PBMCs provided the cDNA or gDNA that served as material.

Looked up from germline, CDR1 is SGHAT and CDR2 is FQNNGV. The length of the CDR3 is 13 residues. This clone was seen a handful of times. The junction departs from germline at one end; a sequencing error may be responsible. As handled by the study authors: Amplification of reference gene primers was used by the study to estimate nucleated cell counts. Data came from immunoSEQ multiplex PCR; TCRdb stores just in-frame clones and leaves some out. That table is the source of V, J and clone size, and D and trimming were worked out from the DNA. The sample has over 200,000 clones, 88% seen once. Sequencing was carried out using peripheral blood. This TCR came from a woman aged 60 to 75 with acute or convalescent COVID-19. The chain carries TRBV11-2 and TRBJ1-2, with 8 bases fitting TRBD1. CDR3 sequence reads: CASSLDRQGAGNF. The CDR3 DNA follows: TGTGCCAGCAGCTTAGATCGGCAGGGGGCAGGTAACTTC.